This T cell receptor beta chain was sequenced for a study of T cells after yellow fever vaccination. Notes on the study in general: The booster response re-showed most primary clones: around 97% CD4, approximately 90% CD8. Shared CD4/CD8 clonotypes were a small share, likely from convergent recombination.

TCRdb ran MiXCR on the 5' RACE reads and lists one entry per CDR3 protein. The sample holds 250,000 to 300,000 distinct CDR3 sequences; 5.2% are singletons and the top ten take more than 3%. There are a few counts of this clonotype. Antigen: not known. The CDR3 consists of 13 residues. Per germline, CDR1 SQVTM and CDR2 ANQGSEA. V was pared by 2 bases and J by 3 bases, with 9 bases between. The chain has TRBV29-1 and TRBJ2-3; possibly TRBD2 for D (6 bases). This TCR came from a man in his late teens or twenties who received the YFV17D yellow fever vaccine. This specimen consisted of CD4+ T cells sorted from PBMCs, obtained on the day of the yellow fever booster vaccination. The CDR3 sequence: CSVEQGGTDTQYF. DNA for the CDR3: TGCAGCGTTGAACAGGGAGGTACAGATACGCAGTATTTT.